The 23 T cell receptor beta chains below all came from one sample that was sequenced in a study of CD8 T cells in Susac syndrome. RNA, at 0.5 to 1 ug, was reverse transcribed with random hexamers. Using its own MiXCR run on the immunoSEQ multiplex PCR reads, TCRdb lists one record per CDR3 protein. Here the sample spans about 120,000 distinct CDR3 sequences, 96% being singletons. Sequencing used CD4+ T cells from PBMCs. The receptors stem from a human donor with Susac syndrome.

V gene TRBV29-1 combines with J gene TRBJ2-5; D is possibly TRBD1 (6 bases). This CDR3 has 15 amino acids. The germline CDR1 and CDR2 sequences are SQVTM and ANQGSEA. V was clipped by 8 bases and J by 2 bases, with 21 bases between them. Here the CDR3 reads CSLGANRGPQETQYF. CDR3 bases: TGCAGCTTGGGGGCCAATAGGGGCCCACAAGAGACCCAGTACTTC.

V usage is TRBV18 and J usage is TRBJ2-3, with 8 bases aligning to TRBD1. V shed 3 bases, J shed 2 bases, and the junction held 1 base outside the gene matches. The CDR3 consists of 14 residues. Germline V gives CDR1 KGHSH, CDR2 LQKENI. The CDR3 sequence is CASSPGQDTDTQYF. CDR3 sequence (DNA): TGTGCCAGCTCACCGGGACAGGACACAGATACGCAGTATTTT.

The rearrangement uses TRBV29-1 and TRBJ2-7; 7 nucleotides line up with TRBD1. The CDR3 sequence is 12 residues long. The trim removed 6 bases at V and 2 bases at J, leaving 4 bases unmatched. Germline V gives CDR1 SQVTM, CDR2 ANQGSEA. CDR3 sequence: CSVGQLAYEQYF. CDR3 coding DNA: TGCAGCGTGGGACAGTTAGCCTACGAGCAGTACTTC.

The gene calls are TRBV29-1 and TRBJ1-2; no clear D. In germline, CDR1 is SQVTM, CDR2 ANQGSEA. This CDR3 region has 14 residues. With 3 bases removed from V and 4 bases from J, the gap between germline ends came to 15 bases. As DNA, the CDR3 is TGCAGCGTTGACACGGGCACCTCAACCTATGGCTACACCTTC. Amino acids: CSVDTGTSTYGYTF.

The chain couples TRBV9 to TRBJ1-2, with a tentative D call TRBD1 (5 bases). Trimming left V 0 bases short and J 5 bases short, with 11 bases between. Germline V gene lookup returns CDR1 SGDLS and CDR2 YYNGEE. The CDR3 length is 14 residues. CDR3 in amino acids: CASSVERGLYGYTF. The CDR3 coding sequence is TGTGCCAGCAGCGTAGAAAGGGGCTTGTATGGCTACACCTTC.

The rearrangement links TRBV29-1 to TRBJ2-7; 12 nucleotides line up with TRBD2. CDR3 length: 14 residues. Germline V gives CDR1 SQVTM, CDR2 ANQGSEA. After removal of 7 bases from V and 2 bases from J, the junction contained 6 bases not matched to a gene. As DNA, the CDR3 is TGCAGCGCCGTGGGACTAGCGGGCGCCTACGAGCAGTACTTC. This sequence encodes CSAVGLAGAYEQYF.

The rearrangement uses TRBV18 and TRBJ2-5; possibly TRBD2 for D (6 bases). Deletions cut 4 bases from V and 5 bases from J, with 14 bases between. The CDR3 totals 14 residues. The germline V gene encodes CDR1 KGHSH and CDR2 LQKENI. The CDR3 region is CASSLTPGEETQYF. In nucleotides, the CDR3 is TGTGCCAGCTCACTAACTCCGGGGGAGGAGACCCAGTACTTC. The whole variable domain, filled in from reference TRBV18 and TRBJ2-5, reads NAGVMQNPRHLVRRRGQEARLRCSPMKGHSHVYWYRQLPEEGLKFMVYLQKENIIDESGMPKERFSAEFPKEGPSILRIQQVVRGDSAAYFCASSLTPGEETQYFGPGTRLLVL.

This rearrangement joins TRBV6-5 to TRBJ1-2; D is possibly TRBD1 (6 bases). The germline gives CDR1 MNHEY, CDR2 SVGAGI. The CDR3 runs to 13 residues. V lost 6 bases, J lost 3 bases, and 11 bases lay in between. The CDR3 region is CASRNRDDYGYTF. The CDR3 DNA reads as TGTGCCAGCAGGAACAGGGATGACTATGGCTACACCTTC.

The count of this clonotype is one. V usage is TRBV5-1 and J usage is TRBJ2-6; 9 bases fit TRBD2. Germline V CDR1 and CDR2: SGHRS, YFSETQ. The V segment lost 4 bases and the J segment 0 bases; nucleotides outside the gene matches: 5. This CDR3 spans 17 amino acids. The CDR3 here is CASSVLSGSSGANVLTF. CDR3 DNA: TGCGCCAGCAGCGTACTTAGCGGGAGCTCTGGGGCCAACGTCCTGACTTTC.

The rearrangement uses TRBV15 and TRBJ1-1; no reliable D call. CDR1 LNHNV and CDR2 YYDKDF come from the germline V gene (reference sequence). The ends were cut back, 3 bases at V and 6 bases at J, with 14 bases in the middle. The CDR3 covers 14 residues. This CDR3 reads CATSSPAAGAEAFF. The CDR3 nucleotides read TGTGCCACCAGCAGCCCAGCGGCGGGCGCTGAAGCTTTCTTT.

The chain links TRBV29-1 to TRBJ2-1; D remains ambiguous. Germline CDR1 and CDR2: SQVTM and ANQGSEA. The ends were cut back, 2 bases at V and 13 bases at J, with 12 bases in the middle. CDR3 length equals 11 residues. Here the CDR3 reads CSVEQGDAQFF. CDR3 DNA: TGCAGCGTTGAACAAGGTGATGCTCAGTTCTTC.

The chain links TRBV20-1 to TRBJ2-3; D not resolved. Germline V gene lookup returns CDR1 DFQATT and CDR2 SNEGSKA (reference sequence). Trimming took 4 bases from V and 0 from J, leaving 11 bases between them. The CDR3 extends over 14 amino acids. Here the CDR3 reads CSATTRDSTDTQYF. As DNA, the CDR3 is TGCAGTGCTACAACCCGTGATAGCACAGATACGCAGTATTTT.

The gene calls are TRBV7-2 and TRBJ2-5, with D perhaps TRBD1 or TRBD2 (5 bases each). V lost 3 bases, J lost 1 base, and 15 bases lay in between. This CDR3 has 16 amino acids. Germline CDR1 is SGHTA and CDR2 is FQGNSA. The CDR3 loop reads CASSFTGRMTQETQYF. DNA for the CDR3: TGTGCCAGCAGCTTTACGGGGCGGATGACCCAAGAGACCCAGTACTTC.

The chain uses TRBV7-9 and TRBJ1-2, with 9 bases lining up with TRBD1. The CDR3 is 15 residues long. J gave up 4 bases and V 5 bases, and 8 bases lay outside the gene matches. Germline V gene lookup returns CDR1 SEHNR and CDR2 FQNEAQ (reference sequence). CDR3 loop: CASSPWDREAYGYTF. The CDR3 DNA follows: TGTGCCAGCAGCCCCTGGGACAGGGAGGCCTATGGCTACACCTTC.

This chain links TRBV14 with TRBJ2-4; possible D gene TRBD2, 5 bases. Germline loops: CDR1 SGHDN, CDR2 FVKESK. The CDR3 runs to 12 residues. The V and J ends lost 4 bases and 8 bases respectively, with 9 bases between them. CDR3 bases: TGTGCCAGCAGCCCCCGAGGGTACATTCAGTACTTC. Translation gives CASSPRGYIQYF.

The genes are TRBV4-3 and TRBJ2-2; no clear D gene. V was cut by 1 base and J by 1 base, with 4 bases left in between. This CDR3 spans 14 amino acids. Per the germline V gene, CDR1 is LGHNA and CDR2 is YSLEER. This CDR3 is CASSQGRNTGELFF. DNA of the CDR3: TGCGCCAGCAGCCAAGGGCGGAACACCGGGGAGCTGTTTTTT.

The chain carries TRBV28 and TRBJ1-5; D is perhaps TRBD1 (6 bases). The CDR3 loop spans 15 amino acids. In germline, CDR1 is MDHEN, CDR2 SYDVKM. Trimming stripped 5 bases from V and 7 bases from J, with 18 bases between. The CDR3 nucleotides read TGTGCCAGCAGTCCTACAGGGTCACGGAGGCAGCCCCAGCATTTT. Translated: CASSPTGSRRQPQHF.

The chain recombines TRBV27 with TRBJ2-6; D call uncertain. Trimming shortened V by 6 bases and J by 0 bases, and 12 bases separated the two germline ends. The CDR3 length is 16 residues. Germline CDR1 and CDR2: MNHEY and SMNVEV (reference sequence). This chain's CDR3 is CASRAPDNSGANVLTF. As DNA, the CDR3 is TGTGCCAGCAGAGCCCCCGACAACTCTGGGGCCAACGTCCTGACTTTC.

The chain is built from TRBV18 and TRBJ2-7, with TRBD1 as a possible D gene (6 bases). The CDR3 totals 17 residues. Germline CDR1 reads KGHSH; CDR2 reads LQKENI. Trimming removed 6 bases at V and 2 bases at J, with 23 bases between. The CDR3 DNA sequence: TGTGCCAGCTCCGCCCCACTCAGGGGCCCTAACCCCTACGAGCAGTACTTC. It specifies CASSAPLRGPNPYEQYF.

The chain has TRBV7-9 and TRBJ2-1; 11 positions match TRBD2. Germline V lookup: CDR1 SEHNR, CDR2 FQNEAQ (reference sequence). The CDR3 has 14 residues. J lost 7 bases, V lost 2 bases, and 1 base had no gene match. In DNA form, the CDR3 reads TGTGCCAGCAGCTTAACTAGCGGGAGTAATGAGCAGTTCTTC. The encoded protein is CASSLTSGSNEQFF.

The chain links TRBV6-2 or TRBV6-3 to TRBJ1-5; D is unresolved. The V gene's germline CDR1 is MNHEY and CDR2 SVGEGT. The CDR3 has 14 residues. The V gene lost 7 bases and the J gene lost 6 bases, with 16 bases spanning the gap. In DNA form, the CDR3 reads TGTGCCAGCAACGAGGGCTCTGCTGGTCAGCCCCAGCATTTT. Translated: CASNEGSAGQPQHF.

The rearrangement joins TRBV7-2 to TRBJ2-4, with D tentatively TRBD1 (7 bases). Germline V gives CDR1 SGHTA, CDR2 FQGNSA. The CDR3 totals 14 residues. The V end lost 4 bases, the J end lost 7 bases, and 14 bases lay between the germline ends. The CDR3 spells CASSSGAGGNIQYF. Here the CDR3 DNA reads TGTGCCAGCAGCTCTGGGGCAGGGGGGAACATTCAGTACTTC.

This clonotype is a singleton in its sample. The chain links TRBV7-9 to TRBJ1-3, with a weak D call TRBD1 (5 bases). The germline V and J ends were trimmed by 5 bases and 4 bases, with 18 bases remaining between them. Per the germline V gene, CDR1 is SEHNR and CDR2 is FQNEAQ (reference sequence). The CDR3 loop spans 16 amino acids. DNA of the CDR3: TGTGCCAGCAGCCCCCAGGGCATGGCGCTGGGAAACACCATATATTTT. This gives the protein CASSPQGMALGNTIYF.